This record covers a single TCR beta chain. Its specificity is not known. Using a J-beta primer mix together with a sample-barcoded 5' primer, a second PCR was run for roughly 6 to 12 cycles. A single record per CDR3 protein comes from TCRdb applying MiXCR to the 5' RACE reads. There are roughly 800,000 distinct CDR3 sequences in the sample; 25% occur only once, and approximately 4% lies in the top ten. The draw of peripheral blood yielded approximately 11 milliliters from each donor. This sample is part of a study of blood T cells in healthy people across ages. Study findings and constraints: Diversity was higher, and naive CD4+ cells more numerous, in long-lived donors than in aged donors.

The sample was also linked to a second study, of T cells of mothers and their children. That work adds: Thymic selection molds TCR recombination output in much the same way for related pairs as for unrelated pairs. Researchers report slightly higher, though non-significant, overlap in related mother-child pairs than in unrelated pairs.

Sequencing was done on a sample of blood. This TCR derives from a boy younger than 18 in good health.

DNA of the CDR3: TGCAGTGCTTGGACCGGGACTAGCGGGAACTACGAGCAGTACTTC. Translated, it gives CSAWTGTSGNYEQYF. The chain combines TRBV20-1 with TRBJ2-7, with 13 bases identical to TRBD2. The trim removed 5 bases at V and 3 bases at J, leaving 7 bases unmatched. This CDR3 spans 15 amino acids. The germline V gene has CDR1 DFQATT and CDR2 SNEGSKA (reference sequence).